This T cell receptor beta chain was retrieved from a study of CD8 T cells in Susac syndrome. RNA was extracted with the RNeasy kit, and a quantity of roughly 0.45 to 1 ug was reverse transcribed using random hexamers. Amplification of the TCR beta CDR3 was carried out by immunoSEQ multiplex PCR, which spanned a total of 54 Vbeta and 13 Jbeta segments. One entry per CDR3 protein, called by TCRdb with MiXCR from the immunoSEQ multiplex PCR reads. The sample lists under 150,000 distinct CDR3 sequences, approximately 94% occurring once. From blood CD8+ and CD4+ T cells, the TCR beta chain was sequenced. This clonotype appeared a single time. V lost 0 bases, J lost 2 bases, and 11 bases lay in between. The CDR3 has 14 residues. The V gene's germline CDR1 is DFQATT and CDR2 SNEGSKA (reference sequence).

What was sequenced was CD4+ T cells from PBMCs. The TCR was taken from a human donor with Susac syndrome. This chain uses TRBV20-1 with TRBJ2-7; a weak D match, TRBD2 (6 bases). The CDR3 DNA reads TGCAGTGCTAGAGACCCAGGAGGGGCCTACGAGCAGTACTTC. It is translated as CSARDPGGAYEQYF.